This T cell receptor beta chain was captured in a study of graft-versus-host responses after intestinal transplantation. Broader study findings: Levels of circulating GvH clones at their peak were associated with early post-transplant HvG declines.

The repertoire was sequenced with immunoSEQ multiplex PCR; TCRdb's copy has only in-frame clones and lacks some. The sample has just over 85,000 clones, under 95% seen once. A note on this clone: As yet, its antigen is unknown.

The V segment lost 2 bases and the J segment 2 bases; nucleotides outside the gene matches: 5. This CDR3 comprises 17 residues. CDR1 and CDR2 from the germline V gene are ENHRY and SYGVKD. This specimen was unstimulated CD8+ T cells sorted from spleen or lymph node cells, taken before transplant. The V gene is TRBV10-3, the J gene TRBJ2-3; TRBD2 matches at 12 bases. The TCR sequence derives from a human donor who was the organ donor for an intestinal transplant. The CDR3 sequence is CAISEATSGGTTDTQYF. The CDR3 DNA reads TGTGCCATCAGTGAGGCTACTAGCGGGGGGACCACAGATACGCAGTATTTT.